Below are 16 T cell receptor beta chains sequenced from a single sample in a study of cytotoxic CD8 clonotypes in ibrutinib-treated CLL. Sequenced by immunoSEQ multiplex PCR; TCRdb stores in-frame clones only, minus some. Seen here are about 200,000 clones, 70% observed once, and the top ten hold about 6%. The specimen comprised PBMCs, sampled after 12 months of ibrutinib treatment. These receptors all come from a human donor with chronic lymphocytic leukemia.

This clone was detected only once. The CDR3 DNA sequence: TGTGCCAGCAGTGAGGTTTCGCAGGTCCAGCCCCAGCATTTT. Protein: CASSEVSQVQPQHF. The chain employs TRBV2 and TRBJ1-5; D unresolved. In germline, CDR1 is SNHLY, CDR2 FYNNEI. The CDR3 loop spans 14 amino acids. Trimming removed 3 bases at V and 7 bases at J, with 13 bases between.

The rearrangement joins TRBV25-1 to TRBJ1-2; 7 positions agree with TRBD1. The length of the CDR3 is 14 residues. The V gene's germline CDR1 is MGHDK and CDR2 SYGVNS. V lost 6 bases and J lost 2; bases outside the gene matches: 6. The CDR3 region has the DNA TGTGCCAGCAGGGGGGGACAGTCCAACTATGGCTACACCTTC. Translation: CASRGGQSNYGYTF.

The J gene is TRBJ1-4, the V gene TRBV10-3; 10 bases line up with TRBD1. Germline V gene lookup returns CDR1 ENHRY and CDR2 SYGVKD. CDR3 length: 13 amino acids. Trimming took 7 bases from V and 7 from J; bases not matched to a gene: 3. The CDR3 loop reads CAITGQGVEKLFF. DNA of the CDR3: TGTGCCATCACTGGACAGGGGGTTGAAAAACTGTTTTTT.

In its sample, this clone was seen once. The chain uses TRBV7-2 and TRBJ2-6; D is uncertain. The length of the CDR3 is 13 residues. V lost 8 bases and J 4 bases, leaving 9 bases between the germline ends. Germline V gene data show CDR1 as SGHTA and CDR2 as FQGNSA. CDR3 sequence (DNA): TGTGCCAGCCTAACTGTGGGGGCCAACGTCCTGACTTTC. It translates to CASLTVGANVLTF.

CDR3 sequence reads: CASSPIRQGQETQYF. CDR3 DNA: TGTGCCAGCTCACCCATACGACAGGGTCAAGAGACCCAGTACTTC. This chain joins TRBV18 and TRBJ2-5; 7 positions match TRBD1. The CDR3 covers 15 residues. After removal of 3 bases from V and 2 bases from J, the junction contained 6 bases not matched to a gene. Germline V gives CDR1 KGHSH, CDR2 LQKENI. The entire variable domain, with the rest obtained from reference TRBV18 and TRBJ2-5, is as follows: NAGVMQNPRHLVRRRGQEARLRCSPMKGHSHVYWYRQLPEEGLKFMVYLQKENIIDESGMPKERFSAEFPKEGPSILRIQQVVRGDSAAYFCASSPIRQGQETQYFGPGTRLLVL.

This clone turned up a few times. The chain has TRBV7-2 and TRBJ2-7; 8 bases align to TRBD1. Germline CDR1 reads SGHTA; CDR2 reads FQGNSA. The CDR3 runs 14 residues. V was pared by 5 bases and J by 6 bases, with 9 bases of the junction left unmatched. CDR3 in DNA: TGTGCCAGCAGCCTGGGACAGGTGGGCGGCGAGCAGTACTTC. Translated, it gives CASSLGQVGGEQYF.

The rearrangement uses TRBV14 and TRBJ2-3; 8 bases are a match to TRBD2. Looked up from germline, CDR1 is SGHDN and CDR2 is FVKESK. V lost 0 bases and J lost 0; bases outside the gene matches: 8. CDR3 length equals 18 residues. DNA of the CDR3: TGTGCCAGCAGCCAAGAGGAAGGCTTAGCGGGGAGCACAGATACGCAGTATTTT. Translating gives CASSQEEGLAGSTDTQYF.

The chain carries TRBV18 and TRBJ2-3; a weak D match, TRBD1 (5 bases). CDR3 length: 14 residues. Germline V lookup: CDR1 KGHSH, CDR2 LQKENI. Trimming pared 6 bases from V and 1 base from J, leaving 11 bases between. CDR3 in DNA: TGTGCCAGCTCCAGCGACAGAGGCACAGATACGCAGTATTTT. Its translation: CASSSDRGTDTQYF.

The rearrangement links TRBV5-1 to TRBJ2-3; 9 positions agree with TRBD2. V shed 9 bases and J 4 bases; nucleotides not matched to a gene: 12. Per germline, CDR1 SGHRS and CDR2 YFSETQ. The CDR3 is 15 amino acids. In DNA, the CDR3 is TGCGCCACGCGTGCGGGGGGGATGCTCGCAGATACGCAGTATTTT. It codes for CATRAGGMLADTQYF.

This chain joins TRBV11-1 and TRBJ1-1; D unclear. The CDR3 has 12 residues. Germline V lookup: CDR1 SGHAT, CDR2 FQDESV (reference sequence). Deletions cut 3 bases from V and 5 bases from J, with 7 bases between. CDR3 nucleotides: TGTGCCAGCAGCTTTGGAAGAACTGAAGCTTTCTTT. Amino acids: CASSFGRTEAFF.

The table lists this clone with a few counts. The chain has TRBV5-1 and TRBJ1-1, with TRBD1 matching 9 bases. Looked up from germline, CDR1 is SGHRS and CDR2 is YFSETQ. V was clipped by 4 bases and J by 4 bases; unmatched bases: 5. This CDR3 region has 14 residues. The chain's CDR3 is CASSPGQGITEAFF. In DNA, the CDR3 is TGCGCCAGCAGCCCGGGACAGGGAATCACTGAAGCTTTCTTT.

The V call is TRBV27, the J call TRBJ1-2; a possible D gene is TRBD1 (5 bases). There are 15 residues in the CDR3. Trimming took off 3 bases at V and 7 bases at J, with 18 bases between the two ends. Germline assignment: CDR1 MNHEY and CDR2 SMNVEV (reference sequence). The CDR3 region is CASSFRGRSYRGYTF. CDR3 nucleotide sequence: TGTGCCAGCAGTTTTAGGGGCAGGTCGTATCGTGGCTACACCTTC.

The CDR3 protein is CAWTRHPGGRFATNEKLFF. CDR3 nucleotides: TGTGCCTGGACCCGTCATCCCGGGGGGAGGTTCGCAACTAATGAAAAACTGTTTTTT. The rearrangement uses TRBV30 and TRBJ1-4, with a possible D match to TRBD1 (5 bases). Germline V CDR1 and CDR2: GTSNPN, SVGIG (reference sequence). V lost 4 bases and J lost 0, with 24 bases in between. The CDR3 totals 19 residues.

V usage is TRBV6-5 and J usage is TRBJ2-3; D might be TRBD2 (6 bases). Germline V lookup: CDR1 MNHEY, CDR2 SVGAGI. The CDR3 spans 14 residues. Trimming cost V 11 bases and J 8 bases, with 23 bases left between them. CDR3 sequence reads: CASRGFSPRGTQYF. Here the CDR3 DNA reads TGTGCCTCCCGGGGGTTTAGCCCTCGGGGTACGCAGTATTTT.

The chain employs TRBV9 and TRBJ2-5, with no clear D. This CDR3 region has 15 residues. V dropped 4 bases and J dropped 5 bases, with 18 bases sitting between them. CDR1 SGDLS and CDR2 YYNGEE come from the germline V gene. Here the CDR3 reads CASSRLDGVAETQYF. In DNA form, the CDR3 reads TGTGCCAGCAGCCGACTGGACGGCGTTGCCGAGACCCAGTACTTC.

The V gene is TRBV10-3, the J gene TRBJ1-1; the match to TRBD1 covers 7 bases. The CDR3 has 13 amino acids. The J segment lost 1 base and the V segment lost 9 bases, leaving 5 bases of the junction unmatched. The germline gives CDR1 ENHRY, CDR2 SYGVKD. The CDR3 bases are TGTGCCATTTCCGGGACAGCGAACACTGAAGCTTTCTTT. Amino acid sequence: CAISGTANTEAFF.